The present TCR beta chain was sequenced within a study of tissue T cells after allogeneic stem cell transplantation. Repertoires were generated with immunoSEQ multiplex PCR, while TCRdb's copy carries only in-frame clones and drops some. The table includes about 1,500 clones, approximately 80% detected once. J gave up 1 base and V 1 base, and 0 bases lay outside the gene matches. Germline CDR1 and CDR2: SGHNT and YYREEE (reference sequence). The CDR3 covers 14 residues. The sample in question was liver tissue, obtained at autopsy. This TCR was sampled from a male patient aged 60 or over with steroid-refractory graft-versus-host disease after an allogeneic stem cell transplant. Some of the T cells may derive from the graft donor. The chain carries TRBV5-4 and TRBJ2-3, with TRBD2 matching 7 bases. CDR3 bases: TGTGCCAGCAGCTTGAGCGGGGGCACAGATACGCAGTATTTT. It yields the protein CASSLSGGTDTQYF.